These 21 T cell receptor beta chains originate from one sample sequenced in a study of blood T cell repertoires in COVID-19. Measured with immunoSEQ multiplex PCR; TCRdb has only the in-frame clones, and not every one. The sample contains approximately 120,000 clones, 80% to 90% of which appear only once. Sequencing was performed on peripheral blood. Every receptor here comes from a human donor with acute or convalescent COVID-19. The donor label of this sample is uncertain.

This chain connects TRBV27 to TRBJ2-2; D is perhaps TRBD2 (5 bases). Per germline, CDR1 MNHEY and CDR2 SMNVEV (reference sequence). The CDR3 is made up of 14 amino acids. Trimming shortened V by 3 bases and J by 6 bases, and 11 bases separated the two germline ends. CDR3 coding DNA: TGTGCCAGCAGTTTTGTCCGGGGTCCCGGGGAGCTGTTTTTT. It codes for CASSFVRGPGELFF.

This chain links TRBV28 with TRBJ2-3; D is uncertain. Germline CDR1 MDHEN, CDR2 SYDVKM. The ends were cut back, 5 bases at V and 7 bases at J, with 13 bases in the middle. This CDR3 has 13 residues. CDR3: CASSLGRGYTQYF. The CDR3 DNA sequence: TGTGCCAGCAGTCTAGGTCGCGGATATACGCAGTATTTT.

The CDR3 protein is CASSLTGSSPLHF. The CDR3 nucleotides read TGTGCCAGCAGCTTGACCGGGAGCTCACCCCTCCACTTT. J is TRBJ1-6 and V is TRBV7-9, with unresolved D. The CDR3 runs to 13 residues. In germline, CDR1 is SEHNR, CDR2 FQNEAQ (reference sequence). V was trimmed by 3 bases and J by 10 bases, leaving 10 bases between them.

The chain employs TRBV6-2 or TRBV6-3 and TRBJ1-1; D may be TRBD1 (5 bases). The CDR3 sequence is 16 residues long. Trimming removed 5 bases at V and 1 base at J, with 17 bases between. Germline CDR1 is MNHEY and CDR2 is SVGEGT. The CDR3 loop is CASSPYTGSRNTEAFF. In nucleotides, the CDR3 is TGTGCCAGCAGTCCCTATACAGGATCGAGGAACACTGAAGCTTTCTTT.

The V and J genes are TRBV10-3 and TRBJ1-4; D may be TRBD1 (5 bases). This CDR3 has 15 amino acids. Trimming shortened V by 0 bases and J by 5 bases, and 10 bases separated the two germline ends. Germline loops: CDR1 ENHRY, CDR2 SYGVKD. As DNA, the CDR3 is TGTGCCATCAGTGAGTCGACGGGGGACAATGAAAAACTGTTTTTT. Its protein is CAISESTGDNEKLFF.

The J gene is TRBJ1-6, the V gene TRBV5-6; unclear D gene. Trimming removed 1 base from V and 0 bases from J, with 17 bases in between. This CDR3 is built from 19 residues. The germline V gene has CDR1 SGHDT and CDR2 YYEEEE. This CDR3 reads CASSLLWGKGSSYNSPLHF. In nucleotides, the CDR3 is TGTGCCAGCAGCTTGCTCTGGGGAAAAGGGAGCTCCTATAATTCACCCCTCCACTTT.

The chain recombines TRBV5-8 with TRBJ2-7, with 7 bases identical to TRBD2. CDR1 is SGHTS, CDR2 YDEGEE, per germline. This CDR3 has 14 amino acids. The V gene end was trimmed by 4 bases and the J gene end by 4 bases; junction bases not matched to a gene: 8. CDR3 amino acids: CASSRAGRAYEQYF. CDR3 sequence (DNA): TGTGCCAGCAGCCGAGCGGGGAGAGCTTACGAGCAGTACTTC.

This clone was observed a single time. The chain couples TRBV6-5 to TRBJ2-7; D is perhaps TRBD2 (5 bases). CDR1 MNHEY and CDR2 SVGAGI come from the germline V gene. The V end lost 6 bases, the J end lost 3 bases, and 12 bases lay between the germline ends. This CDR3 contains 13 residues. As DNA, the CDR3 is TGTGCCAGCAGCCTCAGACGGGGCTACGAGCAGTACTTC. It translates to CASSLRRGYEQYF.

The CDR3 is CASSFNNYEQYF. CDR3 DNA sequence: TGTGCCAGTAGCTTTAACAACTACGAGCAGTACTTC. The chain links TRBV19 to TRBJ2-7; D gene unclear. Looked up from germline, CDR1 is LNHDA and CDR2 is SQIVND (reference sequence). The CDR3 covers 12 residues. Trimming removed 6 bases at V and 3 bases at J, with 9 bases between.

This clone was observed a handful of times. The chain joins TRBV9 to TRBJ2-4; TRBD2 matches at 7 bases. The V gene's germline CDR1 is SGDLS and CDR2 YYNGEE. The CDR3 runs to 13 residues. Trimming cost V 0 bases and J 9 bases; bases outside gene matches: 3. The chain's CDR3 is CASSVGLAGIQYF. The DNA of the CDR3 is TGTGCCAGCAGCGTAGGACTAGCAGGCATTCAGTACTTC. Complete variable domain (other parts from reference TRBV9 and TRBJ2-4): DSGVTQTPKHLITATGQRVTLRCSPRSGDLSVYWYQQSLDQGLQFLIQYYNGEERAKGNILERFSAQQFPDLHSELNLSSLELGDSALYFCASSVGLAGIQYFGAGTRLSVL.

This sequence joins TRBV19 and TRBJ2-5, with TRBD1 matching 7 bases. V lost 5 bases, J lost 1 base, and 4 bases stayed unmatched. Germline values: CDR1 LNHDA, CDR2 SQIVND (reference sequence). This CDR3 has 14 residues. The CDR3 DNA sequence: TGTGCCAGTAGTTCCGGACAGGCCCAAGAGACCCAGTACTTC. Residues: CASSSGQAQETQYF.

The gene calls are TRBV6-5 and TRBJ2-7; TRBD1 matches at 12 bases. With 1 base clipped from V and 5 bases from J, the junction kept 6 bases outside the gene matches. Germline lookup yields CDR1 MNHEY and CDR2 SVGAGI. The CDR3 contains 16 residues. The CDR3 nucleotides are TGTGCCAGCAGTTACTTGGGGGACAGGGGGCTGGACGAGCAGTACTTC. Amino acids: CASSYLGDRGLDEQYF.

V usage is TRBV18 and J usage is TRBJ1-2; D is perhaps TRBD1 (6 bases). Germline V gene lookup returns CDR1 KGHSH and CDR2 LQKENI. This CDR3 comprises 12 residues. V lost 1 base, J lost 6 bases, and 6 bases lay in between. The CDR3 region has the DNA TGTGCCAGCTCACCACAGGGGGATGGCTACACCTTC. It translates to CASSPQGDGYTF.

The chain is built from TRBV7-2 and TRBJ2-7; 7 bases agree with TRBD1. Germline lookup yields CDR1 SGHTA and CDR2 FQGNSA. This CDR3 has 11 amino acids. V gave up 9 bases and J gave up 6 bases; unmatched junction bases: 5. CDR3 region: CASQTGVEQYF. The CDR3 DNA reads TGTGCCAGTCAAACAGGGGTCGAGCAGTACTTC.

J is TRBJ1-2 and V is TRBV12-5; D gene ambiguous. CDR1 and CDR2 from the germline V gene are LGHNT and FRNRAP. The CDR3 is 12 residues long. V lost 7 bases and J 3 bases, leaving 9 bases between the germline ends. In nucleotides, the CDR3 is TGTGCTAGTGCTCCCGGGGACTATGGCTACACCTTC. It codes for CASAPGDYGYTF.

The CDR3: CASSLYGTGSGELFF. In DNA, the CDR3 is TGTGCCAGCAGCTTGTATGGGACAGGGTCCGGGGAGCTGTTTTTT. V and J are TRBV5-5 and TRBJ2-2; 9 bases align to TRBD1. This CDR3 comprises 15 residues. CDR1 and CDR2 from the germline V gene are SGHKS and YYEKEE (reference sequence). The J segment lost 6 bases and the V segment lost 1 base, leaving 4 bases of the junction unmatched.

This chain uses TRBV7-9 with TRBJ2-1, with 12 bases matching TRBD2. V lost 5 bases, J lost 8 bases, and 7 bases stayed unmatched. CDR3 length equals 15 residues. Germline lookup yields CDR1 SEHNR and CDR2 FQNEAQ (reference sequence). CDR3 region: CASSPTSGSIYEQFF. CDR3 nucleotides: TGTGCCAGCAGCCCGACTAGCGGGAGTATCTATGAGCAGTTCTTC.

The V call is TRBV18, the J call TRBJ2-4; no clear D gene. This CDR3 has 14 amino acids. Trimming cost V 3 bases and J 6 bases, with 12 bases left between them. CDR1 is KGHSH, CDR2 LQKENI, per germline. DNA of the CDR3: TGTGCCAGCTCACCGGGCGTTTTGGGAAACATTCAGTACTTC. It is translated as CASSPGVLGNIQYF.

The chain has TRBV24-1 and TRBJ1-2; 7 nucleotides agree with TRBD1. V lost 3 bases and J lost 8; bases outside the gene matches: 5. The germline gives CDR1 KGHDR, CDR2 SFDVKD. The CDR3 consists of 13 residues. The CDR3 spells CATSDEQGLGYTF. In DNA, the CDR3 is TGTGCCACCAGTGATGAACAGGGGTTGGGCTACACCTTC.

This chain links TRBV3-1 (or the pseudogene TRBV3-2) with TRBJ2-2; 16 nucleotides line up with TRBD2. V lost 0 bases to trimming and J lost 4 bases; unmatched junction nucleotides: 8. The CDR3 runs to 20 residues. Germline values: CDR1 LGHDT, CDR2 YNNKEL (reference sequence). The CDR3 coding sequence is TGTGCCAGCAGCCAAGATCCGCCCGGGACTAGCGGGAGGGGCACCGGGGAGCTGTTTTTT. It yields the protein CASSQDPPGTSGRGTGELFF.

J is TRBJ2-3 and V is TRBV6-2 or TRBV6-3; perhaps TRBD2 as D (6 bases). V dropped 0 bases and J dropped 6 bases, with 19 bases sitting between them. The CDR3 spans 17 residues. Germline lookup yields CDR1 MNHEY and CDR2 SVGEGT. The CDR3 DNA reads TGTGCCAGCAGTTACTCCCGGGAGTCCATGTACCAGGATACGCAGTATTTT. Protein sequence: CASSYSRESMYQDTQYF.